Listed here is a single TCR beta chain. It was the library that attached unique molecular identifiers to individual cDNA molecules. TCRdb independently ran MiXCR on the RACE reads; one entry per CDR3 protein. The sample holds roughly 81,000 distinct CDR3 sequences, approximately 9% seen once. The source of the sample is a study of human T cells and chemical hapten exposure. Whole-study context: Patients received weekly diphenylcyclopropenone doses to the scalp throughout the approximately 26-week study. After 6 days, upper back 0.01% DPC patch tests were scored.

Documented time point: pre-sensitization, week 0. Treatment reported: therapeutic diphenylcyclopropenone sensitization with weekly scalp DPC. In every case, blood was obtained before the patch test was applied. The sample in question was whole blood, obtained in connection with sensitization to the hapten diphenylcyclopropenone (DPC). This TCR was sampled from a man aged 35-49 years with alopecia areata. Some clones in this sample may be carry-over from other donors' samples.

The CDR3 DNA reads as TGTGCCAGCAGCTTAGGAGGGGAGAATGAGCAGTTCTTC. Translating gives CASSLGGENEQFF. The chain links TRBV7-3 to TRBJ2-1; D possibly corresponds to TRBD2 (6 bases). V lost 2 bases to trimming and J lost 7 bases, with 9 bases between them. The CDR3 is 13 residues long. The germline V gene encodes CDR1 SGHTA and CDR2 FQGTGA.